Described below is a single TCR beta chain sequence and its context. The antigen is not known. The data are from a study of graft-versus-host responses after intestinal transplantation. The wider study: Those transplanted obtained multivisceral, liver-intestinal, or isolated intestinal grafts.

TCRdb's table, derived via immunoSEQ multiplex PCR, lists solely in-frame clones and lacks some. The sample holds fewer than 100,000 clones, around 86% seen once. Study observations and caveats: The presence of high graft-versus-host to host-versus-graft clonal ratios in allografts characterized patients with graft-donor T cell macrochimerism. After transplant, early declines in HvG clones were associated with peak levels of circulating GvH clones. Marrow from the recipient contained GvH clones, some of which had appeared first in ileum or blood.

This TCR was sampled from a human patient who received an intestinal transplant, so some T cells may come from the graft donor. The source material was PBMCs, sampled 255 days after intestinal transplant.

In nucleotides, the CDR3 is TGTGCCAGCAGCGTAGGACAGCCAGATACGCAGTATTTT. This gives the protein CASSVGQPDTQYF. The chain employs TRBV9 and TRBJ2-3; D possibly corresponds to TRBD1 (5 bases). Trimming took off 0 bases at V and 4 bases at J, with 6 bases between the two ends. Germline V gene lookup returns CDR1 SGDLS and CDR2 YYNGEE. The CDR3 spans 13 residues.